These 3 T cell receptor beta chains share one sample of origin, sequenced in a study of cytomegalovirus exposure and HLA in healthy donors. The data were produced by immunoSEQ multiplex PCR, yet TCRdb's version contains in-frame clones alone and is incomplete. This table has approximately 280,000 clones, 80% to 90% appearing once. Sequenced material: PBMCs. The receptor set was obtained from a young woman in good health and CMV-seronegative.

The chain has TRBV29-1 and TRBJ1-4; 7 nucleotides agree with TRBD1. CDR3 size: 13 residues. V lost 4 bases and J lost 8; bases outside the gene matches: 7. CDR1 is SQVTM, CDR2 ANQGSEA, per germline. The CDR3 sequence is CSVGVQGREKLFF. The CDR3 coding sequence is TGCAGCGTTGGCGTACAGGGGAGGGAAAAACTGTTTTTT.

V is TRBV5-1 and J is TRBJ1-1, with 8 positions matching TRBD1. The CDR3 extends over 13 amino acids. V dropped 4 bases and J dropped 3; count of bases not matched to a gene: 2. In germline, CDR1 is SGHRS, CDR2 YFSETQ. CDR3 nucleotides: TGCGCCAGCAGCGAACAGGGGGACACTGAAGCTTTCTTT. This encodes CASSEQGDTEAFF.

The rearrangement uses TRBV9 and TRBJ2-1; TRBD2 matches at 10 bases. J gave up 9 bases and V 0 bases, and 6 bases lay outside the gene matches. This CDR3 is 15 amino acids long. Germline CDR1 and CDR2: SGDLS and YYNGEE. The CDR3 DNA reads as TGTGCCAGCAGCGTAGGTCTAGCGGGAGCAGGTGAGCAGTTCTTC. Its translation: CASSVGLAGAGEQFF.